This T cell receptor beta chain stems from a study of identical twins. Whole-study findings and limits: Less excess twin sharing appeared in beta out-of-frame sequences. Whereas memory repertoires showed no such difference, abundant cord blood beta clonotypes carried fewer insertions.

This clonotype came up many times. Its cognate antigen is unknown. TCRdb re-derived calls from the 5' RACE reads in MiXCR, one entry per CDR3 protein. The sample contains a few hundred thousand distinct CDR3 sequences, around 20% of which appear only once. This receptor was identified in a man aged 50 or older in good health. The sequenced sample was naive T cells sorted from blood.

CDR3 in DNA: TGTGCCAGCTCCCGGAAGTATCCGGAGACCCAGTACTTC. It translates to CASSRKYPETQYF. V and J are TRBV28 and TRBJ2-5; D ambiguous. V shed 8 bases and J shed 5 bases, with 15 bases lying between them. The CDR3 length is 13 residues. Per germline, CDR1 MDHEN and CDR2 SYDVKM.